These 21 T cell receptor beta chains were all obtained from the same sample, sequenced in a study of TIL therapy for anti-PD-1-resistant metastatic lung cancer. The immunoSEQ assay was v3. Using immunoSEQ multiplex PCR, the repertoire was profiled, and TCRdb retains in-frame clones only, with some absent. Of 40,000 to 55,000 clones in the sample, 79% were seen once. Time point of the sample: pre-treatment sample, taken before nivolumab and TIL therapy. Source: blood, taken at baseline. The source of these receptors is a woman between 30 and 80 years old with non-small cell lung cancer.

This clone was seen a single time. The CDR3 sequence: CASSLGGQGAWGNTIYF. For the CDR3, the DNA is TGTGCCAGCAGCTTAGGTGGACAGGGGGCGTGGGGAAACACCATATATTTT. V and J are TRBV7-2 and TRBJ1-3; 11 bases fit TRBD1. The length of the CDR3 is 17 residues. Germline V gene sequence: CDR1 SGHTA, CDR2 FQGNSA. The V and J ends lost 1 base and 4 bases, in that order; junction bases with no gene match: 6.

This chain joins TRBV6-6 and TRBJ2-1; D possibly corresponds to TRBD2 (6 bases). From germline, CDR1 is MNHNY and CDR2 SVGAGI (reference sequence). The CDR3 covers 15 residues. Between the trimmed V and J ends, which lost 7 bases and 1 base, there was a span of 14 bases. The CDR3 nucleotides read TGTGCCAGCACCGAAGCGGGCTCATCCTACAATGAGCAGTTCTTC. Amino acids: CASTEAGSSYNEQFF.

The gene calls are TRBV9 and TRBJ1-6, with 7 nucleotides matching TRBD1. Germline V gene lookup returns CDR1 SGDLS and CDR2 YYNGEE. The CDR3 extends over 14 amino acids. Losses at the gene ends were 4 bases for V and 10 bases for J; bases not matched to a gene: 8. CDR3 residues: CASSPDRDLSPLHF. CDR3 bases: TGTGCCAGCAGCCCTGACAGGGATTTATCACCCCTCCACTTT.

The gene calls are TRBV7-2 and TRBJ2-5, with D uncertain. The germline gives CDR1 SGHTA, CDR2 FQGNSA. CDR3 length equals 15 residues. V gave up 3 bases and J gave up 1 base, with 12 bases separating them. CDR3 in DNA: TGTGCCAGCAGCTTGGGCCCCGAACCCCAAGAGACCCAGTACTTC. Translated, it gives CASSLGPEPQETQYF.

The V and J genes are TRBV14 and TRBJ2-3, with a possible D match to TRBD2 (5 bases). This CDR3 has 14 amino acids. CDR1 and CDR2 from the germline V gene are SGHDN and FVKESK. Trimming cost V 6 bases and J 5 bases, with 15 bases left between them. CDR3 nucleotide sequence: TGTGCCAGCAGACCTCCCGGTAGCGAAGATACGCAGTATTTT. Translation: CASRPPGSEDTQYF.

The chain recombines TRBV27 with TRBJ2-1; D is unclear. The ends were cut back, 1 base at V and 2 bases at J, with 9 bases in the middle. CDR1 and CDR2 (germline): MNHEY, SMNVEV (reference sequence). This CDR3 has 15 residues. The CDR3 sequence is CASSLLRTAYNEQFF. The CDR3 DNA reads TGTGCCAGCAGTTTATTAAGAACAGCCTACAATGAGCAGTTCTTC.

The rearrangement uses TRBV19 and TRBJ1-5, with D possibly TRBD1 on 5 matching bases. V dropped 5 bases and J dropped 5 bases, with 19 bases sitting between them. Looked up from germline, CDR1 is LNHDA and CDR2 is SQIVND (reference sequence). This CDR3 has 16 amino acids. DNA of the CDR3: TGTGCCAGTAGTGAAGCTAGGGACCGGGCTTATCAGCCCCAGCATTTT. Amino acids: CASSEARDRAYQPQHF. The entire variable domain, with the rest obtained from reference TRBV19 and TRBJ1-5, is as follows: DGGITQSPKYLFRKEGQNVTLSCEQNLNHDAMYWYRQDPGQGLRLIYYSQIVNDFQKGDIAEGYSVSREKKESFPLTVTSAQKNPTAFYLCASSEARDRAYQPQHFGDGTRLSIL.

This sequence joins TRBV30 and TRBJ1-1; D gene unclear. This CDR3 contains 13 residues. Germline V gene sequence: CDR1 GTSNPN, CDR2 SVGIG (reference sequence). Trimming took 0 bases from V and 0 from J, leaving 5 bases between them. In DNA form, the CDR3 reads TGTGCCTGGAGTGTAGGGCTGAACACTGAAGCTTTCTTT. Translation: CAWSVGLNTEAFF.

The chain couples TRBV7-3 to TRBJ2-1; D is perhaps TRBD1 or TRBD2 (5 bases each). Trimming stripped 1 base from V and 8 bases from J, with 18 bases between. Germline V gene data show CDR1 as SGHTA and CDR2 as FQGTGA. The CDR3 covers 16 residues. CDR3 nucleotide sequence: TGTGCCAGCAGCTTAAATGGGTGGGACCTCAGCGATGAGCAGTTCTTC. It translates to CASSLNGWDLSDEQFF.

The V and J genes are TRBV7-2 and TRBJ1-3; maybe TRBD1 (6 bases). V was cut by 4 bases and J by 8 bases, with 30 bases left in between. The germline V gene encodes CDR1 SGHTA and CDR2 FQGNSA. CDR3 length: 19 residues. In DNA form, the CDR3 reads TGTGCCAGCAGCTCAACAGGGCCCAAATCACCCTTTGGCCACGACACCATATATTTT. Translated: CASSSTGPKSPFGHDTIYF.

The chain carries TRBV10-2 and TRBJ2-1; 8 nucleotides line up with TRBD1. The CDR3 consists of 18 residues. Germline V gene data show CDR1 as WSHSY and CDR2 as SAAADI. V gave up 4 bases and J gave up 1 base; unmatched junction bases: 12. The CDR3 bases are TGCGCCAGCAGTGGGACAGGGAACTCCCGGAGTTCCTACAATGAGCAGTTCTTC. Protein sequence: CASSGTGNSRSSYNEQFF.

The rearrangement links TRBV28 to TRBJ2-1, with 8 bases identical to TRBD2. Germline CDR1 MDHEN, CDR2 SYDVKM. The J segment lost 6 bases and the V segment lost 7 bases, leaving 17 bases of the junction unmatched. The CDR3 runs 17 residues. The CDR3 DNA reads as TGTGCCAGCAAGAGGCTAGCGGGTGTAGTGGATGGCAATGAGCAGTTCTTC. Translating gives CASKRLAGVVDGNEQFF.

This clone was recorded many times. In nucleotides, the CDR3 is TGTGCCAGCAGCGGATCCAGGGACAGGGATTTGAATGAGCAGTTCTTC. Translation: CASSGSRDRDLNEQFF. This sequence joins TRBV9 and TRBJ2-1, with 9 bases matching TRBD1. V shed 3 bases, J shed 7 bases, and the junction held 11 bases outside the gene matches. The germline CDR1 and CDR2 sequences are SGDLS and YYNGEE. CDR3 length equals 16 residues.

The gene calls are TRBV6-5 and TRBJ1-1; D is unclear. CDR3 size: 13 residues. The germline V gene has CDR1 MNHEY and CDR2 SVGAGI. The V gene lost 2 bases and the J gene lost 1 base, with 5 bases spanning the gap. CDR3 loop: CASSYGPNTEAFF. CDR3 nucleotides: TGTGCCAGCAGTTACGGGCCGAACACTGAAGCTTTCTTT.

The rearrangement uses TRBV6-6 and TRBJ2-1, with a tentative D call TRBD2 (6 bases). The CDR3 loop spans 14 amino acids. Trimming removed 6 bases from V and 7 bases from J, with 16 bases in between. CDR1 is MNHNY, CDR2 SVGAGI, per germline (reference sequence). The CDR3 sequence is CASRTGLRGNEQFF. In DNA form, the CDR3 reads TGTGCCAGCAGAACGGGACTCCGGGGAAATGAGCAGTTCTTC.

The CDR3 DNA follows: TGTGCCAGCAGCCACCGGGACTTAACCTACGAGCAGTACTTC. Amino acids: CASSHRDLTYEQYF. The rearrangement uses TRBV14 and TRBJ2-7, with D possibly matching TRBD2 (6 bases). Per germline, CDR1 SGHDN and CDR2 FVKESK. The CDR3 is 14 amino acids. V dropped 3 bases and J dropped 2 bases, with 11 bases sitting between them.

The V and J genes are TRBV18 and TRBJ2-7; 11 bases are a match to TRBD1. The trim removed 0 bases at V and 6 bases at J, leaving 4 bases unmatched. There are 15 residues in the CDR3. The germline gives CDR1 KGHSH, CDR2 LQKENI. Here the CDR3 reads CASSPPDRGPGEQYF. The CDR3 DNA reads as TGTGCCAGCTCACCACCGGACAGGGGGCCAGGCGAGCAGTACTTC.

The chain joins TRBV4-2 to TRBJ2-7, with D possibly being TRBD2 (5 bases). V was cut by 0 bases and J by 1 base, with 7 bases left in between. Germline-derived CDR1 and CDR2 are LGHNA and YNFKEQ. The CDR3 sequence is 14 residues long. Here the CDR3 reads CASSQDRGSYEQYF. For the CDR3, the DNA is TGTGCCAGCAGCCAAGATCGGGGTTCCTACGAGCAGTACTTC.

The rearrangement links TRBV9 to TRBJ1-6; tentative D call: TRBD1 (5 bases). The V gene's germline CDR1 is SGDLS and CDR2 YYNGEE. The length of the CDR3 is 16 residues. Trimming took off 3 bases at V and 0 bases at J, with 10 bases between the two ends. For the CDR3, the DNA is TGTGCCAGCAGCGCCGGGGGGAGCTCCTATAATTCACCCCTCCACTTT. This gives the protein CASSAGGSSYNSPLHF. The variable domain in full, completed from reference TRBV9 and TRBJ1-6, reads DSGVTQTPKHLITATGQRVTLRCSPRSGDLSVYWYQQSLDQGLQFLIQYYNGEERAKGNILERFSAQQFPDLHSELNLSSLELGDSALYFCASSAGGSSYNSPLHFGNGTRLTVT.

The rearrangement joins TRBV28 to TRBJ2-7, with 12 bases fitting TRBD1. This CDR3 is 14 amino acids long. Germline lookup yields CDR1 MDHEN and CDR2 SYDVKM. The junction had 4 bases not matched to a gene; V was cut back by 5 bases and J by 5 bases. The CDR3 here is CASSVRDRGHEQYF. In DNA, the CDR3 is TGTGCCAGCAGTGTCCGGGACAGGGGGCACGAGCAGTACTTC.

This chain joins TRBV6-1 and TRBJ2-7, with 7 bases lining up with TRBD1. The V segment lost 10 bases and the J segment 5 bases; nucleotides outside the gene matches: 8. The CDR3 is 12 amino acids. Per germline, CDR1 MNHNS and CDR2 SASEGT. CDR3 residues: CATLTGTHEQYF. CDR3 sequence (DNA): TGTGCCACCCTGACAGGGACCCACGAGCAGTACTTC.